There are a few counts of the clone carrying this T cell receptor beta chain. Its antigen remains unidentified. This record belongs to a study of vaccination and CD4 T cells after COVID-19. Treatment described: approximately 11-day PBMC culture with coronavirus spike peptide pools or control peptides (ViraFEST assay). Cultured CD4+ T-cell DNA underwent Oncomine TCR Beta short-read sequencing. TCRdb reprocessed the PCR reads with MiXCR, giving one entry per CDR3 protein. Seen here are some 10,000 distinct CDR3 sequences, 25% to 40% observed once, and the top ten hold about 10%. Sequenced: CD4+ T cells from blood, cultured in vitro. The TCR originated in a human donor who had recovered from COVID-19.

CDR3 sequence (DNA): TGTGCCAGCAGCTTAGACAGGGCAAAGCACGAGCAGTACTTC. It is translated as CASSLDRAKHEQYF. This rearrangement joins TRBV7-2 to TRBJ2-7, with D possibly being TRBD1 (6 bases). Germline values: CDR1 SGHTA, CDR2 FQGNSA. Deletions cut 1 base from V and 5 bases from J, with 12 bases between. There are 14 residues in the CDR3.